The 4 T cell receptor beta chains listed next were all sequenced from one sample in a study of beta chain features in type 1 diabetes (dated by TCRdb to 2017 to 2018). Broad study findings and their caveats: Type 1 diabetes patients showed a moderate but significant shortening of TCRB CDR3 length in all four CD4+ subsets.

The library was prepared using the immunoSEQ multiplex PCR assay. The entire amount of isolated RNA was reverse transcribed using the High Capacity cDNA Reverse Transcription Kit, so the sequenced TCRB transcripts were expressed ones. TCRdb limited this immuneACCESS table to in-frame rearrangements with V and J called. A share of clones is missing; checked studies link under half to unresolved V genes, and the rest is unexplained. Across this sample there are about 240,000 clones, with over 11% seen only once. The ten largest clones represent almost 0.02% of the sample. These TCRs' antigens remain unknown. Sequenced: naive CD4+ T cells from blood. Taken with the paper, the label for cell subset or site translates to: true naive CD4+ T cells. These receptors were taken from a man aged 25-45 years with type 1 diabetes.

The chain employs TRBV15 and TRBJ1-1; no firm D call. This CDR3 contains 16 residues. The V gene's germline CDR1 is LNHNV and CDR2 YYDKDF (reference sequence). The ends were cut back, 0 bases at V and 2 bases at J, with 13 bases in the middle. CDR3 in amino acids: CATSRDTVQVNTEAFF. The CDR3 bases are TGTGCCACCAGCAGAGATACGGTGCAGGTAAACACTGAAGCTTTCTTT.

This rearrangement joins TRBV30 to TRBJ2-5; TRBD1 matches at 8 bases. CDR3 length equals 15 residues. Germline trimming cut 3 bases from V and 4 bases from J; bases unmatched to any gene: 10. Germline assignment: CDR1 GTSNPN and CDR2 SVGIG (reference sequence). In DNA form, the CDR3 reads TGTGCCTGGAGCGGTCGACAGGGGAAGGGAGAGACCCAGTACTTC. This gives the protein CAWSGRQGKGETQYF. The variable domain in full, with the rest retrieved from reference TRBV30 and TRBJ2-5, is SQTIHQWPATLVQPVGSPLSLECTVEGTSNPNLYWYRQAAGRGLQLLFYSVGIGQISSEVPQNLSASRPQDRQFILSSKKLLLSDSGFYLCAWSGRQGKGETQYFGPGTRLLVL.

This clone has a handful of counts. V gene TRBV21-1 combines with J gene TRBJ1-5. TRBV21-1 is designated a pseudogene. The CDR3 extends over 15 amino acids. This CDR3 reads CASGGPRPSDQPQHF. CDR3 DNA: TGTGCCAGCGGAGGACCCAGACCGTCGGATCAGCCCCAGCATTTT.

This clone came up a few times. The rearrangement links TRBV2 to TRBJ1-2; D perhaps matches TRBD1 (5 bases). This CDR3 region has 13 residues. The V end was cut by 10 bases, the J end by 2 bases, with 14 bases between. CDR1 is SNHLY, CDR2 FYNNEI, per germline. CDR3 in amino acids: CATGWEGNYGYTF. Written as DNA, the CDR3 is TGTGCCACGGGTTGGGAGGGGAACTATGGCTACACCTTC.